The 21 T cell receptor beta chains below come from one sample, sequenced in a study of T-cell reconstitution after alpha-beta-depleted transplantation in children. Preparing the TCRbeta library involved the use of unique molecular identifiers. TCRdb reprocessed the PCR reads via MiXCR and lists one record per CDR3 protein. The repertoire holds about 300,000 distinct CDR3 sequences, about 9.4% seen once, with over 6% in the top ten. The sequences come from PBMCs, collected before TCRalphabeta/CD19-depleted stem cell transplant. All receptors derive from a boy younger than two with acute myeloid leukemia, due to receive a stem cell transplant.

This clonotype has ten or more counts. CDR3 protein: CATSIAGGAGELFF. As DNA, the CDR3 is TGTGCCACCAGCATTGCAGGGGGGGCCGGGGAGCTGTTTTTT. The chain couples TRBV15 to TRBJ2-2, with D perhaps TRBD1 or TRBD2 (7 bases each). The length of the CDR3 is 14 residues. CDR1 and CDR2 from the germline V gene are LNHNV and YYDKDF (reference sequence). V lost 4 bases and J lost 6, with 12 bases in between.

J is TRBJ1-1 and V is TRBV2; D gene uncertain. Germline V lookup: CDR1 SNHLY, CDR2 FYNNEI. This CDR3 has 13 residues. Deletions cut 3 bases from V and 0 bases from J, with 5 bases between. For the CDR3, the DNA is TGTGCCAGCAGTGAGAGCATGAACACTGAAGCTTTCTTT. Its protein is CASSESMNTEAFF.

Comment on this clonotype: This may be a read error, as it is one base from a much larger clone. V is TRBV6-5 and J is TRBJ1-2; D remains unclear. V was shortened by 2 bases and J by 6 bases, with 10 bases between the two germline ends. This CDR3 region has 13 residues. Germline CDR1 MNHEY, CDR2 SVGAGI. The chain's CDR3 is CASSYPTGNGYTF. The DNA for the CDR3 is TGTGCCAGCAGTTACCCAACTGGAAATGGCTACACCTTC.

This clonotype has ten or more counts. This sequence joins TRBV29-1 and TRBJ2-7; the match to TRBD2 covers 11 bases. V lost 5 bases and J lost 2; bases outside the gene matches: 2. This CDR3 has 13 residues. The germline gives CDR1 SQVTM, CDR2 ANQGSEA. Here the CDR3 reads CSVSSGRTYEQYF. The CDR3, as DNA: TGCAGCGTTTCTAGCGGGAGGACCTACGAGCAGTACTTC.

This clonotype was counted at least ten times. CDR3 in DNA: TGCGCCAGCAGCTTGGAGGGGGGGGTTACCTACGAGCAGTACTTC. It codes for CASSLEGGVTYEQYF. This rearrangement joins TRBV5-1 to TRBJ2-7, with D possibly TRBD2 on 7 matching bases. Germline CDR1 is SGHRS and CDR2 is YFSETQ. The CDR3 totals 15 residues. V was clipped by 0 bases and J by 2 bases, with 12 bases between them. Drawing the rest from reference TRBV5-1 and TRBJ2-7, the complete variable domain is KAGVTQTPRYLIKTRGQQVTLSCSPISGHRSVSWYQQTPGQGLQFLFEYFSETQRNKGNFPGRFSGRQFSNSRSEMNVSTLELGDSALYLCASSLEGGVTYEQYFGPGTRLTVT.

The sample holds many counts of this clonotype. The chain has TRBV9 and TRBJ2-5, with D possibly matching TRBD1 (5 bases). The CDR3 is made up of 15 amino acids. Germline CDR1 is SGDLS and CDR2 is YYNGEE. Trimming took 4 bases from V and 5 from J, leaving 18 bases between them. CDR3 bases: TGTGCCAGCAGCAAAGACAGCCTGCCCCTGGAGACCCAGTACTTC. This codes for CASSKDSLPLETQYF.

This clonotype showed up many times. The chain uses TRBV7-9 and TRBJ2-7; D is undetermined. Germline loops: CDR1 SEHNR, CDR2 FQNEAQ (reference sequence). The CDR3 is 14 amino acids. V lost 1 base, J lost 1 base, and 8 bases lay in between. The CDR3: CASSLGDISYEQYF. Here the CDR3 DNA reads TGTGCCAGCAGCTTAGGAGATATTTCCTACGAGCAGTACTTC. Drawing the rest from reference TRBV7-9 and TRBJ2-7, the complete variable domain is DTGVSQNPRHKITKRGQNVTFRCDPISEHNRLYWYRQTLGQGPEFLTYFQNEAQLEKSRLLSDRFSAERPKGSFSTLEIQRTEQGDSAMYLCASSLGDISYEQYFGPGTRLTVT.

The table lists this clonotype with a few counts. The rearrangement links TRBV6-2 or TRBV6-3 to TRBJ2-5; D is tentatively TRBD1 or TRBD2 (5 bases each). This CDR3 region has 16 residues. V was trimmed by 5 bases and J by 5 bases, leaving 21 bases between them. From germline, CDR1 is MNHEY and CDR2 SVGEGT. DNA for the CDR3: TGTGCCAGCAGTAGGGACCAGCGCCCAAAAGAGGAGACCCAGTACTTC. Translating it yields CASSRDQRPKEETQYF.

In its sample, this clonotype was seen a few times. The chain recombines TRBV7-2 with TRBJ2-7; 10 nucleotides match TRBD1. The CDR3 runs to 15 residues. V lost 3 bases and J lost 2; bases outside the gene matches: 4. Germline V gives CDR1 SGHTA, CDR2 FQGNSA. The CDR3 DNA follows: TGTGCCAGCAGCTTTCCGGACAGGGGGGCCTACGAGCAGTACTTC. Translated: CASSFPDRGAYEQYF.

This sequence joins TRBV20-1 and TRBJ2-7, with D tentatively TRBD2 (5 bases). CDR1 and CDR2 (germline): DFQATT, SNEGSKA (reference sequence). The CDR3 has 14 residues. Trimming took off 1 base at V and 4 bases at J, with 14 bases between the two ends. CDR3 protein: CSARGPAAAYEQYF. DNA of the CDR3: TGCAGTGCTAGAGGTCCAGCGGCAGCTTACGAGCAGTACTTC.

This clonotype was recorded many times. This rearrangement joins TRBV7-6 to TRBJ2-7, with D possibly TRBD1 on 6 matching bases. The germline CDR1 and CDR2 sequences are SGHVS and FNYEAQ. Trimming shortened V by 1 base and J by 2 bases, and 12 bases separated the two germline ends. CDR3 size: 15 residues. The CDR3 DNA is TGTGCCAGCAGCTTAGGGCAGGGGCTAACCTACGAGCAGTACTTC. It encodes CASSLGQGLTYEQYF. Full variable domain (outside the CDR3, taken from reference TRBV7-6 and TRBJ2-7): GAGVSQSPRYKVTKRGQDVALRCDPISGHVSLYWYRQALGQGPEFLTYFNYEAQQDKSGLPNDRFSAERPEGSISTLTIQRTEQRDSAMYRCASSLGQGLTYEQYFGPGTRLTVT.

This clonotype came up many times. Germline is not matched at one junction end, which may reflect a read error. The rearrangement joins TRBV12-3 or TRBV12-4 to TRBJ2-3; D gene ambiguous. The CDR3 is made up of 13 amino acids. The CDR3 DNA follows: TGTGCCAGCAGGGGAATCCCGGCAGACACGCAGTATTTT. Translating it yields CASRGIPADTQYF.

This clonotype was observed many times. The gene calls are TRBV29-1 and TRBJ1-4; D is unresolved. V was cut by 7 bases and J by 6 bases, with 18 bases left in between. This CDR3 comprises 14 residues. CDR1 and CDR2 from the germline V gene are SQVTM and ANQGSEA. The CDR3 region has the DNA TGCAGCGGATCCCTGGGCAGCAAACATGAAAAACTGTTTTTT. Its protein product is CSGSLGSKHEKLFF.

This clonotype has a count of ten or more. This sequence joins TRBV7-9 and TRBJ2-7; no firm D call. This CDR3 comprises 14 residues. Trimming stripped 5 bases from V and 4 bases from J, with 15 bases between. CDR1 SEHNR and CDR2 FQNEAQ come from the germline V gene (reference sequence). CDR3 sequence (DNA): TGTGCCAGCAGCCTTGGTCAGTGGAATTACGAGCAGTACTTC. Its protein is CASSLGQWNYEQYF.

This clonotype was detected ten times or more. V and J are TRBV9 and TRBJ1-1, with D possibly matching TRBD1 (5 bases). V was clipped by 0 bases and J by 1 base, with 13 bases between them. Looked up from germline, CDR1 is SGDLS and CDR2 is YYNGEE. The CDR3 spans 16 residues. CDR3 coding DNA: TGTGCCAGCAGCGTAGGGGACGGGTGGAAGAACACTGAAGCTTTCTTT. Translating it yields CASSVGDGWKNTEAFF.

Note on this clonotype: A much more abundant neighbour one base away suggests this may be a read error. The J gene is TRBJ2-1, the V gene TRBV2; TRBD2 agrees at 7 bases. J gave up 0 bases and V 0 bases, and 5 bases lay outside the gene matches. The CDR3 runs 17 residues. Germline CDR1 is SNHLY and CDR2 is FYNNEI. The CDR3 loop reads CASSEAISGLSYNEQFF. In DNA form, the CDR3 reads TGTGCCAGCAGTGAAGCAATTAGCGGGCTCTCCTACAATGAGCAGTTCTTC.

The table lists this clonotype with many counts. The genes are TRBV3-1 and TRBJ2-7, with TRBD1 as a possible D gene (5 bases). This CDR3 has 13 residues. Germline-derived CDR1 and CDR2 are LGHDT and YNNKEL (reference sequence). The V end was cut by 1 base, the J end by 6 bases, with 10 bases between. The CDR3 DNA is TGTGCCAGCAGCCAAGCGGCAGGGCGCGAGCAGTACTTC. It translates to CASSQAAGREQYF.

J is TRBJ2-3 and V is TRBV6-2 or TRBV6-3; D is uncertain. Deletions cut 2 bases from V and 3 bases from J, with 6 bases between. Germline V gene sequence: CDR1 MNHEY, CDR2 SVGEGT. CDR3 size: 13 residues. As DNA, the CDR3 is TGTGCCAGCAGTTACAGGGAAACAGATACGCAGTATTTT. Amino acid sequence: CASSYRETDTQYF.

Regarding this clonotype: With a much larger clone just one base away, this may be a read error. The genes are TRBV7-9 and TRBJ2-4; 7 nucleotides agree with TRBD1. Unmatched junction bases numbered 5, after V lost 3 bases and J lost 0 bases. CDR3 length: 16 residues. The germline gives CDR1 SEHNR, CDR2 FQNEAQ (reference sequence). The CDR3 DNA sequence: TGTGCCAGCAGCTTCGAAGACAGGGTAGCCAAAAACATTCAGTACTTC. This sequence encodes CASSFEDRVAKNIQYF. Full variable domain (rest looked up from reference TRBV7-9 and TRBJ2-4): DTGVSQNPRHKITKRGQNVTFRCDPISEHNRLYWYRQTLGQGPEFLTYFQNEAQLEKSRLLSDRFSAERPKGSFSTLEIQRTEQGDSAMYLCASSFEDRVAKNIQYFGAGTRLSVL.

The CDR3 loop reads CASSQDRASAYGYTF. DNA of the CDR3: TGTGCCAGCAGCCAAGATCGGGCGTCAGCCTATGGCTACACCTTC. The chain carries TRBV14 and TRBJ1-2; D remains unclear. Trimming pared 0 bases from V and 4 bases from J, leaving 12 bases between. The germline V gene encodes CDR1 SGHDN and CDR2 FVKESK. This CDR3 has 15 residues.

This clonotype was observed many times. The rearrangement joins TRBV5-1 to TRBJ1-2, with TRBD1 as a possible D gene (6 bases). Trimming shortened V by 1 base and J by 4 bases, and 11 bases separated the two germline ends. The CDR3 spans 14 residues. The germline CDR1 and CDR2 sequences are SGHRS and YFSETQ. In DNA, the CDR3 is TGCGCCAGCAGCTTGAGGCAGGGGACCTATGGCTACACCTTC. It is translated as CASSLRQGTYGYTF. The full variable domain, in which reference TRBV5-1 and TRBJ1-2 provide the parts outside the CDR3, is KAGVTQTPRYLIKTRGQQVTLSCSPISGHRSVSWYQQTPGQGLQFLFEYFSETQRNKGNFPGRFSGRQFSNSRSEMNVSTLELGDSALYLCASSLRQGTYGYTFGSGTRLTVV.